This section outlines one TCR beta chain sequence together with its context. The CDR3 consists of 14 residues. Losses at the gene ends were 0 bases for V and 4 bases for J; bases not matched to a gene: 0. CDR1 and CDR2 (germline): SGDLS, YYNGEE. The data belong to a study of lymphopenia after photon versus proton radiotherapy. Only in-frame clones appear in the TCRdb table, and some are missing; sequencing was by immunoSEQ multiplex PCR. The data show around 25,000 clones, around four fifths seen once. Sequences were derived from peripheral blood, sampled from a patient treated with photon-based radiotherapy. This sequence originates from a man in his forties with gastric cancer. This chain uses TRBV9 with TRBJ1-2; 10 bases map to TRBD1. As DNA, the CDR3 is TGTGCCAGCAGCGTAGGGACAGGGGGCTATGGCTACACCTTC. Translation gives CASSVGTGGYGYTF.